This note documents a single T cell receptor (beta chain) sequence. This clonotype was recorded a few times. The target of this receptor is not known. Per-nucleotide qualities are absent, and no much larger clonotype sits a single base away. The label giving this sample's treatment or condition can be read as: allogeneic hematopoietic cell transplantation with graft depleted of TCRalphabeta T cells and CD19 B cells. TCRalphabeta/CD19-depleted allogeneic hematopoietic cell grafts were given to the transplant recipients, all of whom were children. Trimming takes 5 bases off V and 11 bases off J; junction bases not matched to a gene: 14. CDR1 and CDR2 (MNHNS, SASEGT) derive from the germline V gene. From the cysteine up to the phenylalanine, the CDR3 has a length of 15 residues. Only CDR3 DNA is held: 45 bases, read in frame from base 1. The data belong to a study of T-cell reconstitution after alpha-beta-depleted transplantation in children (dated by TCRdb to between 2015 and 2016). In the study overall: T-cell immune reconstitution after TCRalphabeta/CD19-depleted allogeneic hematopoietic cell transplantation in children was quantitatively tracked in the study by means of TCR repertoire profiling.

The paper's findings and limits, for the study overall: Over the following months the frequencies of hyperexpanded clones went down, and after one year T-cell counts and TCRbeta diversity were mostly credited to newly produced T cells. In some patients, the high TCRbeta diversity seen at day 60 was put down to recipient T cells and intrathymic progenitors that had survived conditioning. The apparently early recovery of alphabetaT-cell counts about two months after transplant reportedly depended on only several hundred rapidly expanded clones that came from non-depleted graft cells.

The protocol used for the library was PCR. This sample was sequenced with an Illumina HiSeq 2500. TCR libraries were prepared with molecular barcoding, using unique molecular identifiers to normalize TCRbeta repertoire quantification. TCRdb trimmed the raw reads at Q25, called clones with MiXCR and kept productive beta chains. Identical CDR3 protein sequences are pooled into one entry, listed with their most common genes and DNA. The sample profile shows roughly 200,000 distinct CDR3 sequences; under 8.5% of them were found once. Clones ranked in the top ten supply approximately 34% of the sample. Material: PBMCs, mostly from graft donor cells, obtained 360 days after TCRalphabeta/CD19-depleted stem cell transplant. The chain is encoded by TRBV6-1 joined to TRBJ1-4; 7 bases in the middle match TRBD1. This TCR derives from a male patient aged 2-15 years who had a stem cell transplant for acute myeloid leukemia, so the T cells may come from the graft donor. The DNA sequence is given as TGTGCCAGCAGTAGCCTCGGGACAGTAATGAGGAAACTGTTTTTT. Translated, this is CASSSLGTVMRKLFF.